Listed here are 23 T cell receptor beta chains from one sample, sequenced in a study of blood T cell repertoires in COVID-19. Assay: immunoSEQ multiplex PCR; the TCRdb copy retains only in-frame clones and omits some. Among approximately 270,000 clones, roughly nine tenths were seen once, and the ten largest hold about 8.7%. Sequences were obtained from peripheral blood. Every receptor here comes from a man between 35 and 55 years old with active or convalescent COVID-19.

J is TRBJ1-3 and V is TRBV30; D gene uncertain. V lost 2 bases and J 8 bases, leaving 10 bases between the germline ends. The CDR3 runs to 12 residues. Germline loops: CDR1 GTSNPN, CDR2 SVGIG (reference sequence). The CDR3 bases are TGTGCCTGGAGTATTAGTCAGGACACCATATATTTT. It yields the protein CAWSISQDTIYF.

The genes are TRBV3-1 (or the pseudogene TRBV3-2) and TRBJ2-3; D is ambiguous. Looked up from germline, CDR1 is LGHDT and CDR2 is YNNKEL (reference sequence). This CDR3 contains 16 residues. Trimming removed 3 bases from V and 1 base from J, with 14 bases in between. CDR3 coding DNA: TGTGCCAGCAGCCAGAACGGCGGCGTGGGCACAGATACGCAGTATTTT. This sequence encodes CASSQNGGVGTDTQYF.

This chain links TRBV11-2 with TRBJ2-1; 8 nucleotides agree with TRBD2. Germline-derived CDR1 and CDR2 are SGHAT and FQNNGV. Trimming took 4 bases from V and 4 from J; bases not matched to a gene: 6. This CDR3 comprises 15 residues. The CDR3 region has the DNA TGTGCCAGCAGCTCTCTAGCGGGTCTGTACAATGAGCAGTTCTTC. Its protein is CASSSLAGLYNEQFF. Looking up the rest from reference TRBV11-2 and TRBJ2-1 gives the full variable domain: EAGVAQSPRYKIIEKRQSVAFWCNPISGHATLYWYQQILGQGPKLLIQFQNNGVVDDSQLPKDRFSAERLKGVDSTLKIQPAKLEDSAVYLCASSSLAGLYNEQFFGPGTRLTVL.

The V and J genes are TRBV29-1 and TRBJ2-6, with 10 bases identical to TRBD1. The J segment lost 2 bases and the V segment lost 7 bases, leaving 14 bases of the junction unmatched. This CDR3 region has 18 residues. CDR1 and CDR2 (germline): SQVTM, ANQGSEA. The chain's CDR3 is CSALPGGTGETGANVLTF. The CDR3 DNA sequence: TGCAGCGCCCTTCCGGGGGGGACAGGGGAGACTGGGGCCAACGTCCTGACTTTC.

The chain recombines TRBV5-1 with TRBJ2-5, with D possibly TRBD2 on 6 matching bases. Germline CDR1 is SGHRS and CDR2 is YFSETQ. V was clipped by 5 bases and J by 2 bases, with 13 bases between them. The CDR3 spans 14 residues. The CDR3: CASRMGTVQETQYF. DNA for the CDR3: TGCGCCAGCAGGATGGGGACTGTTCAAGAGACCCAGTACTTC.

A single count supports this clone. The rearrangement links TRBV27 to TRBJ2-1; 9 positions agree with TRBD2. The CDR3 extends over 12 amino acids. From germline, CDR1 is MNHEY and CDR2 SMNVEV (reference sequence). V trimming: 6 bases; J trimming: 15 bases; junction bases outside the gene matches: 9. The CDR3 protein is CASRRAGGSWFF. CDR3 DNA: TGTGCCAGCAGACGAGCGGGGGGCTCGTGGTTCTTC.

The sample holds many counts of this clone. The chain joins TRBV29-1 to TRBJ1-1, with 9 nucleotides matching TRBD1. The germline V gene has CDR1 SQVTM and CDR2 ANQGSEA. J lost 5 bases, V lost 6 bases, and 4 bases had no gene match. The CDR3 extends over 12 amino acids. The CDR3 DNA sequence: TGCAGCGTGGACAGGGGTAGTACTGAAGCTTTCTTT. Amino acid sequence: CSVDRGSTEAFF.

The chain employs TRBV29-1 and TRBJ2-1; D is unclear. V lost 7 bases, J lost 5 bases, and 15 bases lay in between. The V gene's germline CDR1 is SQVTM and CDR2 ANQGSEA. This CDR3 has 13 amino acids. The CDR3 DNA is TGCAGCGCCGTAGAAGTGGGCCACAATGAGCAGTTCTTC. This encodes CSAVEVGHNEQFF.

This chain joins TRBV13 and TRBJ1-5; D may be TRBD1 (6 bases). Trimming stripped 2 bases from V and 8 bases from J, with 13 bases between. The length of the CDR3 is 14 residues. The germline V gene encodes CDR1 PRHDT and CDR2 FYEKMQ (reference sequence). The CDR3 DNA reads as TGTGCCAGCAGCTTAAGGGGGGGCGTGGAGCCCCAGCATTTT. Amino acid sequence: CASSLRGGVEPQHF. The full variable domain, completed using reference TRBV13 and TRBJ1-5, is AAGVIQSPRHLIKEKRETATLKCYPIPRHDTVYWYQQGPGQDPQFLISFYEKMQSDKGSIPDRFSAQQFSDYHSELNMSSLELGDSALYFCASSLRGGVEPQHFGDGTRLSIL.

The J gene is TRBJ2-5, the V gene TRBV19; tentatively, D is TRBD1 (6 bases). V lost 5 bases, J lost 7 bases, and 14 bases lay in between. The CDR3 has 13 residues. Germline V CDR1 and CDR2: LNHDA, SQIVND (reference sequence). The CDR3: CASSPLTGLTQYF. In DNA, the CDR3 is TGTGCCAGTAGTCCCCTTACAGGGTTGACCCAGTACTTC. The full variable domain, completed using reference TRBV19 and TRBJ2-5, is DGGITQSPKYLFRKEGQNVTLSCEQNLNHDAMYWYRQDPGQGLRLIYYSQIVNDFQKGDIAEGYSVSREKKESFPLTVTSAQKNPTAFYLCASSPLTGLTQYFGPGTRLLVL.

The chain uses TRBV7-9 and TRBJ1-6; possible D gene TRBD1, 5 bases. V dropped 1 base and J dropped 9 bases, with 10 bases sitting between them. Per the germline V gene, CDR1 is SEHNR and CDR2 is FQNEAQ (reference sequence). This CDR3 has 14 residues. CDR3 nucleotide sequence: TGTGCCAGCAGCTTAGGGGGGGATGGTTCACCCCTCCACTTT. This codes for CASSLGGDGSPLHF.

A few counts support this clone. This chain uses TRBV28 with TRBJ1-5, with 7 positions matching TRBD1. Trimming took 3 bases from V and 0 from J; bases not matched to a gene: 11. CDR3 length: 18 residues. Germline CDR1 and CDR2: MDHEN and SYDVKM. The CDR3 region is CASSLGGRGLYSNQPQHF. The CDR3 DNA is TGTGCCAGCAGTTTGGGCGGCAGGGGGTTATATAGCAATCAGCCCCAGCATTTT.

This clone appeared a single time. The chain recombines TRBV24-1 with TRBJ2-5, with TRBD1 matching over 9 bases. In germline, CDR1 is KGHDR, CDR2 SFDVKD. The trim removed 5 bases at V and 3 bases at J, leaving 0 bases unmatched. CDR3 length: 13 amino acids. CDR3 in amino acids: CATSGDREETQYF. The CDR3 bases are TGTGCCACCAGTGGGGACAGGGAAGAGACCCAGTACTTC.

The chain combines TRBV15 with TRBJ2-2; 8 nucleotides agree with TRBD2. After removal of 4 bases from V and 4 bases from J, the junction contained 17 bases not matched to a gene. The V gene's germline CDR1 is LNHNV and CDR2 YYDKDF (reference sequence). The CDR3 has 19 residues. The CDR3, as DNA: TGTGCCACCAGCACCATACGAGGAGCGGGAGAGTTTGGCACCGGGGAGCTGTTTTTT. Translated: CATSTIRGAGEFGTGELFF. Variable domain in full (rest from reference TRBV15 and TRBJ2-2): DAMVIQNPRYQVTQFGKPVTLSCSQTLNHNVMYWYQQKSSQAPKLLFHYYDKDFNNEADTPDNFQSRRPNTSFCFLDIRSPGLGDTAMYLCATSTIRGAGEFGTGELFFGEGSRLTVL.

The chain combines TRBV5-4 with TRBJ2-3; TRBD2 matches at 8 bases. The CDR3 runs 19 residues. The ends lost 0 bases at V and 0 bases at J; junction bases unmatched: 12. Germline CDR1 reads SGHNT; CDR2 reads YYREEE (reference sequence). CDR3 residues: CASSLGLFGSSGSTDTQYF. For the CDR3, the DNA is TGTGCCAGCAGCTTGGGGTTATTCGGGTCTAGCGGGAGCACAGATACGCAGTATTTT.

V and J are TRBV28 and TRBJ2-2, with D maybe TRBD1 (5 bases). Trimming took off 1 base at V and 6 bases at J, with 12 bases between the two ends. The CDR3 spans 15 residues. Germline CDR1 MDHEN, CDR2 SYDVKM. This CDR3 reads CASSLSAGLPGELFF. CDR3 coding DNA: TGTGCCAGCAGTTTATCTGCAGGGCTCCCCGGGGAGCTGTTTTTT.

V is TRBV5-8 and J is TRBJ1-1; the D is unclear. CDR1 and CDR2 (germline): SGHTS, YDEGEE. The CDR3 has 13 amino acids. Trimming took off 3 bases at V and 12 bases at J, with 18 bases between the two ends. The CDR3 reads CASSWRISSGSFF. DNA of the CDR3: TGTGCCAGCAGCTGGAGGATTTCAAGTGGGTCTTTCTTT.

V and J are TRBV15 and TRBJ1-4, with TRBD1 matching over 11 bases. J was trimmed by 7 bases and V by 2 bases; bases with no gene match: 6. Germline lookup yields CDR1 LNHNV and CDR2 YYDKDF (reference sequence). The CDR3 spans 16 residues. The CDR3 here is CATSRRAGTGGEKLFF. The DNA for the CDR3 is TGTGCCACCAGCAGACGCGCGGGGACAGGGGGTGAAAAACTGTTTTTT.

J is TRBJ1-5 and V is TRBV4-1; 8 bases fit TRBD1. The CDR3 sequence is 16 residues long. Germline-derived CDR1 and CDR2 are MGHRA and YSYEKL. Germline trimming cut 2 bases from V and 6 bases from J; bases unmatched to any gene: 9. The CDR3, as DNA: TGCGCCAGCAGCCAAAGCCGGACAGGGAGGCTTCAGCCCCAGCATTTT. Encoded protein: CASSQSRTGRLQPQHF.

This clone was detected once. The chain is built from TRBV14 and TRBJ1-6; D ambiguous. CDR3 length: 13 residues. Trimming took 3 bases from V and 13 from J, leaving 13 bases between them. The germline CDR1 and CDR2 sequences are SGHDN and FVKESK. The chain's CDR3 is CASSHGGVGPLHF. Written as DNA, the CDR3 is TGTGCCAGCAGCCATGGAGGCGTAGGCCCCCTCCACTTT.

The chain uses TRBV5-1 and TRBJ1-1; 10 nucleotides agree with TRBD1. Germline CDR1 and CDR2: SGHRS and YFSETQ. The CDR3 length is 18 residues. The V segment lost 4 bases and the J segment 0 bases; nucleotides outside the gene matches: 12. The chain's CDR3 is CASSVASGTGALNTEAFF. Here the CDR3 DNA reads TGCGCCAGCAGCGTAGCCTCCGGGACAGGGGCATTGAACACTGAAGCTTTCTTT.

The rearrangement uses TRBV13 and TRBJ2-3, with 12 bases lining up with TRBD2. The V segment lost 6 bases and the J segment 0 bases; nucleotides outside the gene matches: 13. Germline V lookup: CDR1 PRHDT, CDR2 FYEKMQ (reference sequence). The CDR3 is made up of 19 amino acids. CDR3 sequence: CASSRLSSGGAMSTDTQYF. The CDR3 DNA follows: TGTGCCAGCAGTCGCCTCTCTAGCGGGGGGGCCATGAGCACAGATACGCAGTATTTT.

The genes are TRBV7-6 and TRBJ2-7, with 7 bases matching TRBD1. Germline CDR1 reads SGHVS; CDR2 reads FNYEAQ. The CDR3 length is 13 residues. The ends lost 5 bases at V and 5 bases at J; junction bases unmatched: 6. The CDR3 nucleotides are TGTGCCAGCAGCGCAGGGACAGTGGACGAGCAGTACTTC. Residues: CASSAGTVDEQYF.